This T cell receptor beta chain emerged from a study of T-cell memory formation after mild COVID-19 (dated by TCRdb to about 2021). With regard to the full study: Most TCR sequence clusters were specific to one of the two donors. In a couple of donors, T-cell clones that expanded and contracted after mild COVID-19 were tracked by sequencing TCRalpha and TCRbeta repertoires over time. The cohort comprised two young, previously healthy adult volunteers, one female and one male.

Overall study outcomes, separate from this receptor: The detection of some responding clones in pre-infection memory suggests that pre-existing cross-reactive memory T cells joined the SARS-CoV-2 response. Balanced CD4/CD8 phenotypes were observed for clones contracting from day 15 to 85, whereas a bias towards CD4+ was observed for a second wave of clones expanding from day 15 to 37. Contracting CD4+ clones were found mainly in CM and EM memory subsets, while CD8+ clones were enriched in EMRA. Only two mild cases were covered in the study, and larger cohorts including severe cases with pre-infection samples were considered necessary. Whether the second-wave clones peaking on day 37 were SARS-CoV-2 specific was not confirmed.

Ficoll-Paque density gradient centrifugation was used to isolate PBMCs. This clonotype turned up a few times. Its specific antigen is unknown. There are no base qualities to consult, and no much larger clone falls within one base. According to the germline V gene, CDR1 reads MNHEY and CDR2 reads SVGAGI. The cysteine opens and the phenylalanine closes a CDR3 of 14 amino acids. Only CDR3 DNA is held: 42 bases, read in frame from base 1. A distance of 10 bases separates the germline ends of V and J, which lose 6 bases and 4 bases respectively. The sample was run on an Illumina NovaSeq 6000. TCRalpha and TCRbeta cDNA libraries were built by 5'RACE with constant-segment primers, adding sample barcodes and unique molecular identifiers. RNA was extracted from every sample with Trizol reagent. Library amplification was performed in two PCR steps, and a second sample barcode and Illumina TruSeq adapters were introduced in the second step. Libraries were sequenced on an Illumina NovaSeq with 2 x 150 bp paired-end reads. The authors processed their data as follows. With migec v1.2.7, reads were demultiplexed and then collapsed into UMI-guided consensus sequences. Using mixcr v2.1.11, UMI consensuses were aligned to TRA and TRB V and J templates and then assembled into clonotypes. A clonotype was counted as expanded or contracted only if both edgeR and NoisET called the change significant, with noise models trained on biological replicates. For edgeR calls, the cutoffs were a false discovery rate-adjusted p below 0.01 and a log2 fold-change threshold of 1. As an exploratory analysis of dynamics, PCA with hierarchical clustering was applied to max-normalized trajectories of the 1000 most abundant clonotypes. The CD4 or CD8 phenotype of responding clones was assigned using the separately sequenced CD4+ and CD8+ repertoires. Using fastp trimming at Q25 and MiXCR clonotype assembly, TCRdb reanalyzed the public sequencing data and kept in-frame beta chains. When rows share a CDR3 protein, they turn into one entry using the most common DNA and genes. The V and J calls and clone size come from TCRdb's table, not from the authors' own analysis. The sample table contains 450,000 to 650,000 distinct CDR3 sequences; only one count was recorded for roughly 20% of them. Approximately 13% of the sample lies in the top ten.

The chain links TRBV6-5 with TRBJ2-6; confidence is insufficient to name the D gene. The specimen was PBMCs or a T cell subset sorted from them (not recorded which). The sequence came from an adult woman who had mild COVID-19 (a few samples of this study predate the infection). The sample titles of this study are shuffled in the database, so cell type and time point are left out; the donor was told from shared clones. CDR3 protein: CASSPLMGANVLTF. The DNA is as follows: TGTGCCAGCAGCCCACTCATGGGGGCCAACGTCCTGACTTTC.